These T cell receptor beta chains were read from a single sample in a study of monozygotic twins with inflammatory bowel disease. TCRdb derives one entry per CDR3 protein from the 5' RACE reads, leaving out DNA. The specimen's table records some 170,000 distinct CDR3 sequences. The material sequenced was blood. The origin of the receptors is a human donor with ulcerative colitis or Crohn's disease, or a healthy co-twin of an affected twin (not recorded which). Each CDR3 is given with its conserved first and last residue.

TRBJ2-6 TRBV10-3 CAISESGRGSGANVLTF
TRBJ1-1 TRBV18 CASSPYNPGQANTEAFF
TRBJ1-1 TRBV29-1 CSVDRGNTEAFF
TRBJ1-1 TRBV6-1 CAGGRQGGTEAFF
TRBJ2-3 TRBV20-1 CSARGPGGRADTQYF
TRBJ2-3 TRBV6-2/TRBV6-3 CASRLAGGPADTQYF
TRBJ2-2 TRBV9 CASSVWTSGNTGELFF
TRBJ2-2 TRBV2 CASRVDRRNTGELFF
TRBJ2-2 TRBV6-5 CASSYDTGELFF
TRBJ2-3 TRBV19 CASSNSGSNSDTQYF
TRBJ2-7 TRBV9 CASSVGWGQGGSEQYF
TRBJ2-2 TRBV7-6 CASSHRLADTGELFF
TRBJ1-1 TRBV9 CASSTRQAGTEAFF
TRBJ1-1 TRBV19 CASRPGQTYTEAFF
TRBJ2-1 TRBV11-2 CASSSRRGGAYNEQFF
TRBJ1-2 TRBV20-1 CSARDGRGRNYGYTF
TRBJ1-1 TRBV29-1 CSVVVGQSTEAFF
TRBJ1-5 TRBV12-3/TRBV12-4 CASSFDRGSQPQHF
TRBJ2-5 TRBV10-3 CATKDRLEETQYF
TRBJ2-7 TRBV3-1 CASSQPGGTSSYEQYF
TRBJ1-4 TRBV20-1 CSARDGRNEKLFF
TRBJ1-3 TRBV5-1 CASSRDRGSSGNTIYF
TRBJ2-1 TRBV10-3 CAISEPGTPGVYNEQFF
TRBJ1-1 TRBV20-1 CSARDGTGNRRTEAFF
TRBJ2-7 TRBV11-2 CASSLDLPKRSYEQYF
TRBJ2-3 TRBV5-4 CASSAPPQGRTDTQYF
TRBJ2-7 TRBV6-2/TRBV6-3 CASRPADTYEQYF
TRBJ2-2 TRBV2 CASSGAAGGLDGELFF
TRBJ2-7 TRBV3-1 CASSQKGIYEQYF